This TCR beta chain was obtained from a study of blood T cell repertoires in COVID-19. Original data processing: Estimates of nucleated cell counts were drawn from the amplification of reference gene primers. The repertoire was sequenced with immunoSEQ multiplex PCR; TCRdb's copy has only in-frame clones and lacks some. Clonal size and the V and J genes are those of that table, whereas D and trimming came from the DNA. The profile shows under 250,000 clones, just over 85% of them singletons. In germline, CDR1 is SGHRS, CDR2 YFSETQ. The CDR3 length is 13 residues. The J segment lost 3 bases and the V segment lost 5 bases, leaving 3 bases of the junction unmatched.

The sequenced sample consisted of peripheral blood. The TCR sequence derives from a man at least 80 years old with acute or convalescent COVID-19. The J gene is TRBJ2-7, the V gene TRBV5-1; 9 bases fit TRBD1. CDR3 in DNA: TGCGCCAGCAGGGAGACAGGGGGCTACGAGCAGTACTTC. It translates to CASRETGGYEQYF.